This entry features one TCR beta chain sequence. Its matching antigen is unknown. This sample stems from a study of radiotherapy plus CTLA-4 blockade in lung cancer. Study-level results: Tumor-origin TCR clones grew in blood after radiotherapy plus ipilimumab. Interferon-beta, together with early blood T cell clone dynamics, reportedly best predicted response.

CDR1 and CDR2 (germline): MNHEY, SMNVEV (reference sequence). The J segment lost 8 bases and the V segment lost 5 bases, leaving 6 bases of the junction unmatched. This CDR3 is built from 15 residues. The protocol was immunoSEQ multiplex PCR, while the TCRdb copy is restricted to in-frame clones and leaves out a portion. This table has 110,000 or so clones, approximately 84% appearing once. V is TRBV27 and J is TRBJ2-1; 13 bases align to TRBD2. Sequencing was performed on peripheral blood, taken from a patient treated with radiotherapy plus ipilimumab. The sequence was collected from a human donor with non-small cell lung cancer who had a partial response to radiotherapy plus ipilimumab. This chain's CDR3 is CASSMGLAGWDEQFF. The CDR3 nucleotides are TGTGCCAGCAGTATGGGACTAGCGGGATGGGATGAGCAGTTCTTC.